These 30 T cell receptor beta chains originate from one sample sequenced in a study of shared clonotypes between healthy human individuals. Naive CD8 cells, CD45RO-negative and positively selected for CCR7, excluded terminally differentiated effector memory CD45RA+ cells. The table came from immunoSEQ multiplex PCR; TCRdb's copy has only in-frame clones and leaves some out. The data contain around 1.9 million clones, around 93% of them singletons. The specimen was naive CD8+ T cells from PBMCs. Receptors were obtained from a man in his late teens or twenties in good health. Some clones in this sample may be carry-over from other donors' samples.

On this clone: Germline and junction disagree at one end, which may indicate a read error. The chain uses TRBV6-4 and TRBJ2-2, with 7 bases matching TRBD1. This CDR3 contains 16 residues. Germline V lookup: CDR1 MRHNA, CDR2 SNTAGT. CDR3 region: CASSPRGGQKTGELFF. The CDR3 nucleotides read TGTGCCAGCAGCCCGAGAGGGGGACAGAAAACCGGGGAGCTGTTTTTC.

The chain joins TRBV9 to TRBJ2-1, with D unresolved. V was shortened by 0 bases and J by 5 bases, with 6 bases between the two germline ends. The CDR3 loop spans 13 amino acids. Germline V gene sequence: CDR1 SGDLS, CDR2 YYNGEE. The CDR3 region is CASSVGNDNEQFF. DNA of the CDR3: TGTGCCAGCAGCGTAGGAAACGACAATGAGCAGTTCTTC.

The chain employs TRBV7-2 and TRBJ1-5; TRBD1 matches 10 bases. In germline, CDR1 is SGHTA, CDR2 FQGNSA. CDR3 size: 17 residues. V lost 5 bases and J lost 2; bases outside the gene matches: 9. CDR3 sequence: CASSESDRGVGNQPQHF. The CDR3 coding sequence is TGTGCCAGCAGCGAGTCGGACAGGGGGGTGGGCAATCAGCCCCAGCATTTT.

The gene calls are TRBV27 and TRBJ2-3, with D uncertain. V was shortened by 0 bases and J by 4 bases, with 8 bases between the two germline ends. This CDR3 is built from 14 residues. The germline gives CDR1 MNHEY, CDR2 SMNVEV (reference sequence). CDR3 sequence: CASSLSSVSDTQYF. The CDR3, as DNA: TGTGCCAGCAGTTTATCGTCTGTCTCAGATACGCAGTATTTT.

The chain couples TRBV7-9 to TRBJ2-7; no firm D call. Germline lookup yields CDR1 SEHNR and CDR2 FQNEAQ (reference sequence). The CDR3 has 15 residues. V was cut by 1 base and J by 5 bases, with 15 bases left in between. The CDR3 here is CASSLGFEASNEQYF. CDR3 sequence (DNA): TGTGCCAGCAGCTTAGGCTTTGAGGCGTCAAACGAGCAGTACTTC. The complete variable domain, with remaining parts taken from reference TRBV7-9 and TRBJ2-7, reads DTGVSQNPRHKITKRGQNVTFRCDPISEHNRLYWYRQTLGQGPEFLTYFQNEAQLEKSRLLSDRFSAERPKGSFSTLEIQRTEQGDSAMYLCASSLGFEASNEQYFGPGTRLTVT.

The chain is built from TRBV27 and TRBJ2-1; D not certain. The CDR3 runs to 13 residues. CDR1 is MNHEY, CDR2 SMNVEV, per germline (reference sequence). V lost 6 bases to trimming and J lost 8 bases, with 14 bases between them. The CDR3 sequence is CASSPEPWHEQFF. Here the CDR3 DNA reads TGTGCCAGCAGCCCGGAACCGTGGCATGAGCAGTTCTTC.

The chain has TRBV7-9 and TRBJ2-5; tentative D call: TRBD2 (7 bases). CDR3 length: 16 amino acids. CDR1 is SEHNR, CDR2 FQNEAQ, per germline (reference sequence). V was cut by 1 base and J by 5 bases, with 17 bases left in between. The CDR3 is CASSLVGGVPSETQYF. The CDR3 DNA reads TGTGCCAGCAGCTTAGTAGGGGGGGTTCCGTCGGAGACCCAGTACTTC.

J is TRBJ2-6 and V is TRBV27; 9 bases align to TRBD1. Germline V gene sequence: CDR1 MNHEY, CDR2 SMNVEV (reference sequence). V dropped 5 bases and J dropped 13; count of bases not matched to a gene: 9. CDR3 length: 14 residues. This CDR3 is CASSPNRDREVLTF. For the CDR3, the DNA is TGTGCCAGCAGTCCCAACCGGGACAGGGAAGTCCTGACTTTC. Supplemented by reference TRBV27 and TRBJ2-6, the full variable domain reads EAQVTQNPRYLITVTGKKLTVTCSQNMNHEYMSWYRQDPGLGLRQIYYSMNVEVTDKGDVPEGYKVSRKEKRNFPLILESPSPNQTSLYFCASSPNRDREVLTFGAGSRLTVL.

The rearrangement links TRBV28 to TRBJ1-5; D unclear. CDR1 and CDR2 from the germline V gene are MDHEN and SYDVKM. Trimming cost V 3 bases and J 0 bases, with 9 bases left between them. This CDR3 is 15 amino acids long. The CDR3 protein is CASSFYENSNQPQHF. The CDR3 coding sequence is TGTGCCAGCAGTTTTTATGAGAATAGCAATCAGCCCCAGCATTTT.

CDR3 coding DNA: TGTGCCAGCAGTGCGGACAGATTTACCTACAATGAGCAGTTCTTC. Its translation: CASSADRFTYNEQFF. The V call is TRBV6-5, the J call TRBJ2-1; possibly TRBD1 for D (6 bases). V lost 5 bases and J 2 bases, leaving 13 bases between the germline ends. The CDR3 has 15 residues. Germline-derived CDR1 and CDR2 are MNHEY and SVGAGI.

In the case of this clone: The sample carries other DNA sequences with the same CDR3. This chain uses TRBV7-9 with TRBJ2-1; D is perhaps TRBD2 (5 bases). V lost 5 bases and J lost 3, with 8 bases in between. This CDR3 spans 13 amino acids. Germline lookup yields CDR1 SEHNR and CDR2 FQNEAQ (reference sequence). The DNA of the CDR3 is TGTGCCAGCAGCCTCGGGAACTACAATGAGCAGTTCTTC. This gives the protein CASSLGNYNEQFF.

This rearrangement joins TRBV19 to TRBJ2-7, with D perhaps matching TRBD1 (6 bases). The CDR3 sequence is 13 residues long. Germline assignment: CDR1 LNHDA and CDR2 SQIVND (reference sequence). The germline V and J ends were trimmed by 5 bases and 4 bases, with 12 bases remaining between them. The DNA of the CDR3 is TGTGCCAGTAGTCCCCCAGGGACATACGAGCAGTACTTC. Its translation: CASSPPGTYEQYF.

This chain uses TRBV5-5 with TRBJ2-7; unclear D gene. CDR1 and CDR2 from the germline V gene are SGHKS and YYEKEE (reference sequence). Trimming took 1 base from V and 3 from J, leaving 11 bases between them. The CDR3 sequence is 14 residues long. CDR3 sequence reads: CASSLLGMNYEQYF. The CDR3 coding sequence is TGTGCCAGCAGCTTGCTAGGGATGAACTACGAGCAGTACTTC.

CDR3 bases: TGCGCCAGCAGCCAAGATCGGACTAGCGGGAGAGGTACCGGGGAGCTGTTTTTT. Translation: CASSQDRTSGRGTGELFF. The chain carries TRBV4-3 and TRBJ2-2; 13 bases are shared with TRBD2. V lost 0 bases to trimming and J lost 5 bases; unmatched junction nucleotides: 6. The CDR3 runs to 18 residues. The germline gives CDR1 LGHNA, CDR2 YSLEER.

The chain has TRBV11-2 and TRBJ2-7; D is perhaps TRBD1 (5 bases). The length of the CDR3 is 12 residues. CDR1 is SGHAT and CDR2 is FQNNGV in the germline V gene. V was trimmed by 5 bases and J by 6 bases, leaving 11 bases between them. This CDR3 reads CASSQDKSEQYF. The CDR3, as DNA: TGTGCCAGCAGCCAGGACAAATCCGAGCAGTACTTC. The full variable domain, rest sourced from reference TRBV11-2 and TRBJ2-7, is EAGVAQSPRYKIIEKRQSVAFWCNPISGHATLYWYQQILGQGPKLLIQFQNNGVVDDSQLPKDRFSAERLKGVDSTLKIQPAKLEDSAVYLCASSQDKSEQYFGPGTRLTVT.

This clone was found a few times. This sequence joins TRBV7-3 and TRBJ1-1; 8 bases are shared with TRBD1. The germline V gene encodes CDR1 SGHTA and CDR2 FQGTGA. Trimming removed 5 bases from V and 3 bases from J; junction bases left unmatched: 2. This CDR3 is 13 amino acids long. CDR3 residues: CASSPGGHTEAFF. The CDR3 DNA is TGTGCCAGCAGCCCAGGGGGCCACACTGAAGCTTTCTTT.

This clone was observed a single time. The chain recombines TRBV7-9 with TRBJ2-2; D unclear. Germline CDR1 and CDR2: SEHNR and FQNEAQ (reference sequence). Trimming left V 5 bases short and J 8 bases short, with 12 bases between. This CDR3 has 13 amino acids. CDR3 nucleotide sequence: TGTGCCAGCAGCGTACATTCATCTGGGGAGCTGTTTTTT. It translates to CASSVHSSGELFF. Using reference TRBV7-9 and TRBJ2-2 for the parts outside the CDR3, the full variable domain is DTGVSQNPRHKITKRGQNVTFRCDPISEHNRLYWYRQTLGQGPEFLTYFQNEAQLEKSRLLSDRFSAERPKGSFSTLEIQRTEQGDSAMYLCASSVHSSGELFFGEGSRLTVL.

The CDR3 reads CASSPPGPNTGELFF. In nucleotides, the CDR3 is TGTGCCAGCAGCCCCCCGGGTCCGAACACCGGGGAGCTGTTTTTT. This chain connects TRBV9 to TRBJ2-2, with D unresolved. V was shortened by 4 bases and J by 0 bases, with 10 bases between the two germline ends. Germline CDR1 is SGDLS and CDR2 is YYNGEE. The CDR3 consists of 15 residues.

The chain joins TRBV4-1 to TRBJ2-5; 7 positions agree with TRBD2. Looked up from germline, CDR1 is MGHRA and CDR2 is YSYEKL. Trimming cost V 4 bases and J 5 bases; bases outside gene matches: 13. This CDR3 has 16 amino acids. The CDR3 spells CASSPQRDLNWETQYF. CDR3 DNA sequence: TGCGCCAGCAGCCCCCAGCGGGACTTAAATTGGGAGACCCAGTACTTC.

The chain links TRBV28 to TRBJ2-2; 7 positions match TRBD1. With 6 bases clipped from V and 4 bases from J, the junction kept 14 bases outside the gene matches. The CDR3 runs 17 residues. Germline V gives CDR1 MDHEN, CDR2 SYDVKM. The CDR3 DNA reads TGTGCCAGCAGGAGATACAGGGGCCCCCTGGGCACCGGGGAGCTGTTTTTT. This sequence encodes CASRRYRGPLGTGELFF.

The chain couples TRBV7-9 to TRBJ2-3, with 7 bases fitting TRBD2. Germline loops: CDR1 SEHNR, CDR2 FQNEAQ (reference sequence). Trimming cost V 2 bases and J 5 bases; bases outside gene matches: 10. The CDR3 consists of 16 residues. CDR3 sequence (DNA): TGTGCCAGCAGCTTAATAGGCGGGAGCGGGATAGATACGCAGTATTTT. This encodes CASSLIGGSGIDTQYF.

Turning to this clone: Other DNA sequences in the sample encode the same CDR3. This chain links TRBV28 with TRBJ2-7; no reliable D call. V lost 5 bases and J 0 bases, leaving 14 bases between the germline ends. Germline V gene sequence: CDR1 MDHEN, CDR2 SYDVKM. The CDR3 consists of 15 residues. CDR3 in DNA: TGTGCCAGCAGTACCCGACATAGGAGCTCCTACGAGCAGTACTTC. This encodes CASSTRHRSSYEQYF. Variable domain in full (rest from reference TRBV28 and TRBJ2-7): DVKVTQSSRYLVKRTGEKVFLECVQDMDHENMFWYRQDPGLGLRLIYFSYDVKMKEKGDIPEGYSVSREKKERFSLILESASTNQTSMYLCASSTRHRSSYEQYFGPGTRLTVT.

This chain connects TRBV5-6 to TRBJ2-7, with a tentative D call TRBD1 (6 bases). Germline V lookup: CDR1 SGHDT, CDR2 YYEEEE. V was cut by 2 bases and J by 5 bases, with 17 bases left in between. This CDR3 region has 15 residues. This CDR3 is CASSFLWSGVDEQYF. The CDR3 nucleotides are TGTGCCAGCAGCTTTCTATGGTCAGGGGTCGACGAGCAGTACTTC.

This chain links TRBV29-1 with TRBJ2-7; TRBD1 agrees at 7 bases. V shed 4 bases and J 3 bases; nucleotides not matched to a gene: 6. The CDR3 is 13 amino acids. Germline V gene lookup returns CDR1 SQVTM and CDR2 ANQGSEA. The CDR3 coding sequence is TGCAGCGTTGGTGGGGGACAGCACTACGAGCAGTACTTC. Its translation: CSVGGGQHYEQYF.

The rearrangement joins TRBV7-9 to TRBJ1-3; 9 nucleotides agree with TRBD1. Germline CDR1 and CDR2: SEHNR and FQNEAQ (reference sequence). J gave up 7 bases and V 5 bases, and 21 bases lay outside the gene matches. The CDR3 extends over 19 amino acids. CDR3 sequence reads: CASSPTADRGNRFWNTIYF. CDR3 bases: TGTGCCAGCAGCCCAACGGCGGACAGGGGTAATAGATTTTGGAACACCATATATTTT. The variable domain in full, completed from reference TRBV7-9 and TRBJ1-3, reads DTGVSQNPRHKITKRGQNVTFRCDPISEHNRLYWYRQTLGQGPEFLTYFQNEAQLEKSRLLSDRFSAERPKGSFSTLEIQRTEQGDSAMYLCASSPTADRGNRFWNTIYFGEGSWLTVV.

The chain joins TRBV29-1 to TRBJ2-5; TRBD1 or TRBD2 may be the D gene (5 bases each). There are 13 residues in the CDR3. Germline assignment: CDR1 SQVTM and CDR2 ANQGSEA. Trimming removed 4 bases at V and 5 bases at J, with 14 bases between. CDR3 protein: CSVVSGTGETQYF. CDR3 sequence (DNA): TGCAGCGTTGTTTCGGGGACCGGGGAGACCCAGTACTTC.

On this clone: Other DNA sequences within the sample encode an identical CDR3. This rearrangement joins TRBV6-5 to TRBJ2-1, with D perhaps TRBD1 or TRBD2 (6 bases each). Germline V lookup: CDR1 MNHEY, CDR2 SVGAGI. The CDR3 extends over 15 amino acids. With 2 bases removed from V and 3 bases from J, the gap between germline ends came to 11 bases. In nucleotides, the CDR3 is TGTGCCAGCAGTTACGGCGGAGGGGGCTACAATGAGCAGTTCTTC. Translated, it gives CASSYGGGGYNEQFF.

The chain employs TRBV19 and TRBJ2-7, with 9 bases lining up with TRBD2. Trimming cost V 2 bases and J 0 bases; bases outside gene matches: 5. The CDR3 is made up of 16 amino acids. Germline lookup yields CDR1 LNHDA and CDR2 SQIVND (reference sequence). DNA of the CDR3: TGTGCCAGTAGTATAAGGCTAGCGGGGAGCTCCTACGAGCAGTACTTC. Its protein product is CASSIRLAGSSYEQYF.

The genes are TRBV27 and TRBJ2-5; 8 positions match TRBD1. CDR1 is MNHEY, CDR2 SMNVEV, per germline (reference sequence). This CDR3 contains 16 residues. V shed 3 bases, J shed 0 bases, and the junction held 6 bases outside the gene matches. Here the CDR3 reads CASSLGQENYQETQYF. The DNA of the CDR3 is TGTGCCAGCAGTTTGGGACAGGAGAATTACCAAGAGACCCAGTACTTC.

This chain connects TRBV5-4 to TRBJ2-1; D gene unclear. V was trimmed by 4 bases and J by 9 bases, leaving 11 bases between them. The V gene's germline CDR1 is SGHNT and CDR2 YYREEE (reference sequence). CDR3 length: 12 residues. DNA of the CDR3: TGTGCCAGCAGCCCACTCAGTTCTGAGCAGTTCTTC. This sequence encodes CASSPLSSEQFF.